This T cell receptor beta chain originates from a study of cytomegalovirus exposure and HLA in healthy donors. With 60 Vbeta and 13 Jbeta primers, the PCR was carried out. TCRdb's table, derived via immunoSEQ multiplex PCR, lists solely in-frame clones and lacks some. The sample lists approximately 130,000 clones, approximately 80% seen once, with 1.8% in the top ten. V dropped 6 bases and J dropped 6 bases, with 12 bases sitting between them. Looked up from germline, CDR1 is MNHNY and CDR2 is SVGAGI (reference sequence). This CDR3 comprises 12 residues. Sequencing was performed on PBMCs. The chain recombines TRBV6-6 with TRBJ2-7; maybe TRBD1 (6 bases). The receptor's source is a woman aged 35 to 49 in good health and CMV-seronegative. Here the CDR3 reads CASSLTGLEQYF. CDR3 nucleotide sequence: TGTGCCAGCAGCCTCACAGGGCTCGAGCAGTACTTC.